These 2 T cell receptor beta chains were sequenced from one sample in a study of shared clonotypes between healthy human individuals. Clones were sequenced by immunoSEQ multiplex PCR, and TCRdb holds only the in-frame ones, with some missing. This sample carries around 1.9 million clones, 85% to 95% of them seen once, and the ten largest clones take more than 1.5%. Positive CCR7 selection of CD45RO-negative cells yielded the naive CD8 cells, and terminally differentiated effector memory CD45RA+ cells were excluded. Material for sequencing was naive CD8+ T cells from PBMCs. The receptors were sampled from a man aged 18 to 29 in good health. Some clones in this sample may be carry-over from other donors' samples.

The CDR3 here is CASSPGVISSTDTQYF. The CDR3 DNA follows: TGTGCCAGCAGCCCAGGGGTCATATCAAGCACAGATACGCAGTATTTT. V gene TRBV7-3 combines with J gene TRBJ2-3; TRBD1 is a possible D gene (6 bases). The CDR3 has 16 amino acids. Germline-derived CDR1 and CDR2 are SGHTA and FQGTGA. V was cut by 5 bases and J by 0 bases, with 15 bases left in between.

V is TRBV11-2 and J is TRBJ2-2, with TRBD1 matching over 10 bases. V was pared by 4 bases and J by 6 bases, with 5 bases of the junction left unmatched. Germline V gene data show CDR1 as SGHAT and CDR2 as FQNNGV. This CDR3 contains 15 residues. CDR3: CASSWTGGPPGELFF. The CDR3 DNA sequence: TGTGCCAGCAGCTGGACAGGGGGTCCCCCCGGGGAGCTGTTTTTT.